This T cell receptor beta chain was recovered during a study of naive and memory T cell subsets. Study-wide findings and caveats: Over 90% of naive TCR sequences appeared only once after error correction, unlike memory subsets.

Both TRBC1 and TRBC2 were covered by a beta constant-region primer of two equimolar oligonucleotides. Four rounds of PCR amplified the ligated cDNA using nested alpha and beta constant-region primers plus SP2. The cDNA 3' end received a ligated single-stranded oligonucleotide carrying the SP2 primer and a 12-nucleotide UMI. TCRdb reanalysed the UMI-ligation and nested PCR reads using MiXCR and keeps one entry per CDR3 protein. The repertoire includes about 120,000 distinct CDR3 sequences, over 30% of them detected once, and about 0.85% sits in the top ten. Worth noting for this clonotype: Antigen unknown.

CD4+ T cell IFNgamma after overnight CMV lysate exposure gave donor CMV status. Cells stained for CD3, CD4, CD8, CD45RA and CD27 were sorted into four subsets. This CDR3 spans 16 amino acids. Trimming cost V 2 bases and J 5 bases, with 15 bases left between them. In germline, CDR1 is SGHDN, CDR2 FVKESK. The receptor was isolated from a human donor in good health. What was sequenced was central memory CD4+ T cells from blood. The V gene is TRBV14, the J gene TRBJ2-2, with D perhaps TRBD2 (6 bases). In DNA, the CDR3 is TGTGCCAGCAGCCAAAAGAGTCCTGCGGGGACCGGGGAGCTGTTTTTT. Its translation is CASSQKSPAGTGELFF.